This T cell receptor (beta chain) was captured in a study of blood T cell repertoires in COVID-19. V lost 6 bases to trimming and J lost 1 base, with 15 bases between them. CDR3 length: 16 residues. Germline CDR1 is MDHEN and CDR2 is SYDVKM. Allocation to cohorts depended on clinical history reported by the participants. In this sample, this clone turned up once. The data were produced by immunoSEQ multiplex PCR, yet TCRdb's version contains in-frame clones alone and is incomplete. This sample carries about 340,000 clones, 80% to 90% of them seen once, and the ten largest clones take about 4.2%. The receptor's source is a woman aged 40 to 55 with acute COVID-19. The gene calls are TRBV28 and TRBJ2-2; D may be TRBD2 (6 bases). The source material was PBMCs or T cells enriched from blood (not recorded which). This chain's CDR3 is CASSYPSGENTGELFF. CDR3 sequence (DNA): TGTGCCAGCAGCTATCCCTCGGGGGAGAACACCGGGGAGCTGTTTTTT.